The source of this T cell receptor (beta chain) is a study of cytomegalovirus exposure and HLA in healthy donors. Overall study context: Of the donors genotyped, 398 in all, about 76% fell in the Caucasian-associated ancestry cluster. Findings and caveats of the study: As a later analysis showed, several of the most significant clusters appeared to be linked to common viral pathogens. Confirmation in vitro established that a few CMV-associated chains were specific for CMV antigens.

Though nominally healthy at sampling, donors likely had unrecorded immune exposures. The PCR ran on 60 Vbeta and 13 Jbeta primers. Method: immunoSEQ multiplex PCR; TCRdb's copy keeps in-frame clones and lacks some. Of roughly 150,000 clones in the sample, 65% to 90% are singletons; the top ten hold about 2.5%. With respect to this clone: The antigen is undetermined.

This TCR was recovered from a male donor in good health and CMV-seronegative. The specimen sequenced was PBMCs.

The DNA of the CDR3 is TGTGCCAGCAGTTCACGGACAGGCTTAACCTACGAGCAGTACTTC. Protein product: CASSSRTGLTYEQYF. The J gene is TRBJ2-5, the V gene TRBV27, with 7 bases aligning to TRBD1. TRBJ2-7 matches the DNA end more closely, so the J call is doubtful. The germline CDR1 and CDR2 sequences are MNHEY and SMNVEV (reference sequence). This CDR3 is built from 15 residues.